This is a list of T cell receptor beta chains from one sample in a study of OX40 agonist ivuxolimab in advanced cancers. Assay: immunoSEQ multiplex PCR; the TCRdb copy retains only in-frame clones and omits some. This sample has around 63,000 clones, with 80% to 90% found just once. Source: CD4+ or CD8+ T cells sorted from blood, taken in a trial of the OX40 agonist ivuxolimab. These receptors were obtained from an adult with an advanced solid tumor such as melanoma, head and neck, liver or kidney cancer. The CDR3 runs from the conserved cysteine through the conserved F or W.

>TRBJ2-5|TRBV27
CASSLSWVGETQYF
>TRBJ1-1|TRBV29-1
CSVPTGSEAFF
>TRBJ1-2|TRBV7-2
CASSLGPRIVNYGYTF
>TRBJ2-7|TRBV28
CASSLGGDGSEQYF
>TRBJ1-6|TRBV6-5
CASSYSHGGAYSPLHF
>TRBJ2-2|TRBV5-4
CASSLQNTGELFF
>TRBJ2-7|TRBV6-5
CASSSQDIYEQYF
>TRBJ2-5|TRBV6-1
CASHRDRGAETQYF
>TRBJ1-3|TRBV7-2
CATNTGGRGNTIYF
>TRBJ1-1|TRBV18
CASSPEGSQNTEAFF
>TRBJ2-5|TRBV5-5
CASSLYGSGGPAATQYF
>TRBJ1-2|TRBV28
CASSLFSVGTGTYGYTF
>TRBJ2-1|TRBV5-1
CASSYTGGGEQFF
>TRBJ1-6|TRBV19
CASSIDGQGYSPLHF
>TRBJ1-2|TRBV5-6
CASSLVGRVGRGYTF
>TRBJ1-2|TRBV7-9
CASSLRQGAGYGYTF
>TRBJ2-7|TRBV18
CASSPLGAGALGNEQYF
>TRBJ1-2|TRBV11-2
CASSFGAWGVSNYGYTF
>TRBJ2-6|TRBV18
CAGTSGTGRSGANVLTF
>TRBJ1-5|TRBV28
CASTMGPEDQPQHF
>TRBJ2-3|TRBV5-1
CASSPDTTDTQYF
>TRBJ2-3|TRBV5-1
CASSLPGLDTQYF
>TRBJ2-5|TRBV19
CASSLLYRQGSREEQYF
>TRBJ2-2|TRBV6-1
CASSGDRANTGELFF
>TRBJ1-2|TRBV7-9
CASSLGQVDGYTF
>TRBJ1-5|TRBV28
CASSLILQPQHF
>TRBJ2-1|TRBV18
CASSRGDRVHNEQFF
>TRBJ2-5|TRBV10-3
CAISESTSGTQETQYF
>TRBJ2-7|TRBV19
CASSALGGFDEQYF
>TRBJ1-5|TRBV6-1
CASRDNTNQPQHF
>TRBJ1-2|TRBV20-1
CSASPTAGYTF
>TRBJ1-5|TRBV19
CASNSNRGFGNQPQHF
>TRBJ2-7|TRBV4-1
CASSQTIAGGTSYEQYF
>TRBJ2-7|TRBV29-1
CSVLGRYLPGGYEQYF
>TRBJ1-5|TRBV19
CASSIEQPRQPQHF
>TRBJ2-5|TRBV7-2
CASSLVLETQYF
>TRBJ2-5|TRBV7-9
CASSLRRGQETQYF
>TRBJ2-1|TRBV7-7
CASSLGLAGESSYNEQFF
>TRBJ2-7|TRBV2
CASRNRLYEQYF
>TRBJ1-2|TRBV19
CASRLGQRSFGYTF
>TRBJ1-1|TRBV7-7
CASSLDPNTEAFF
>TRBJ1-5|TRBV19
CASSTRDRGEQPQHF
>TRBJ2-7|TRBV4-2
CASSSASGVYEQYF
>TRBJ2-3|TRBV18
CASSPGQGNTDTQYF
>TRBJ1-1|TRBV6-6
CASRGRAVGSTEAFF
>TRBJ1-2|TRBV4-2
CASSGRQGAGYGYTF
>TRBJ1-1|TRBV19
CASSMSAGRGFTEAFF
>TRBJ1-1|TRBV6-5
CASSSGFLLGAFF
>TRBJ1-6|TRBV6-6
CASNRQGLNSPLHF
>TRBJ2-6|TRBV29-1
CSVAGYSTGVPPGPGANVLTF
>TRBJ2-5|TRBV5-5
CASSAIPGQGETQYF
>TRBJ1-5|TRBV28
CASRRVRVQPQHF
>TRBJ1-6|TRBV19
CASSIGWRLDSPLHF
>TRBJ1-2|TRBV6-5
CASRLKGGSYGYTF
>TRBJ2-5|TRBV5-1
CASSLTGTEETQYF
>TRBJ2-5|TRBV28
CASSSSPGLAGWETQYF